This is a list of T cell receptor beta chains from one sample in a study of T cell responses to AZD1222 COVID-19 vaccine. Libraries were prepared by immunoSEQ multiplex PCR; TCRdb keeps only in-frame clonotypes and omits some of them. The table includes around 210,000 clones, around 94% detected once. Sequenced here: peripheral blood, sampled 28 days after the second dose of the MenACWY control vaccine. These receptors originate from an adult who received the MenACWY meningococcal vaccine as a control. CDR3s include the opening cysteine and the closing phenylalanine or tryptophan. D genes are given only for firm matches. Clone sizes are given selectively: once, few, many, or a class where the clone is expanded.

cdr3_nt | cdr3_aa | d_call | clone_size | j_call | cdr3_length | v_call
TGTGCCAGCAGTTTAGGAGACAGGGTACAGACTGAAGCTTTCTTT | CASSLGDRVQTEAFF | TRBD1 | NA | TRBJ1-1 | 15 | TRBV28
TGTGCCAGCATCTCGGGAGCGGGGTCTAGCACAGATACGCAGTATTTT | CASISGAGSSTDTQYF | TRBD2 | NA | TRBJ2-3 | 16 | TRBV28
TGTGCCAGCAGCCTAATGGGTAGCGGGCCCGATAAGCAGTTCTTC | CASSLMGSGPDKQFF | TRBD2 | NA | TRBJ2-1 | 15 | TRBV7-8
TGTGCCTGGAGTGGTGGGGGCACCGGGGAGCTGTTTTTT | CAWSGGGTGELFF | NA | once | TRBJ2-2 | 13 | TRBV30
TGTGCCAGTGGGGGGCATCAAGAGACCCAGTACTTC | CASGGHQETQYF | NA | NA | TRBJ2-5 | 12 | TRBV19
TGTGCCAGCAGTTTATCGCGGGACAGGGGTGGAAATGAGCAGTTCTTC | CASSLSRDRGGNEQFF | TRBD1 | NA | TRBJ2-1 | 16 | TRBV27
TGTGCCAGCAGTGTCAGTATGCCAAGCTCTGGAAACACCATATATTTT | CASSVSMPSSGNTIYF | NA | NA | TRBJ1-3 | 16 | TRBV2
TGTGCCAGCAGTTACTCTCCCGTCGAGGGTGGCTACACCTTC | CASSYSPVEGGYTF | NA | once | TRBJ1-2 | 14 | TRBV6-6
TGTGCCAGCAGCTTTCACGGGACCCCGCCCCAGCATTTT | CASSFHGTPPQHF | NA | NA | TRBJ1-5 | 13 | TRBV5-6
TGTGCCAGCAGTTTCGACCCATCCGGGCTCTACGAGCAGTACTTC | CASSFDPSGLYEQYF | NA | NA | TRBJ2-7 | 15 | TRBV6-5
TGTGCCAGCAGCTCAGTGAGAGAGACCCAGTACTTC | CASSSVRETQYF | NA | NA | TRBJ2-5 | 12 | TRBV7-9
TGTGCCAGCAGTAGTGAAGGGACAGGGGAAGTCTACACCTTC | CASSSEGTGEVYTF | TRBD1 | NA | TRBJ1-2 | 14 | TRBV5-5
TGTGCCAGCAGCGTAGATCGTGGAAACACCATATATTTT | CASSVDRGNTIYF | NA | NA | TRBJ1-3 | 13 | TRBV9
TGTGCCAGCAGCCCGGGCTATGGCTACACCTTC | CASSPGYGYTF | NA | NA | TRBJ1-2 | 11 | TRBV12-3/TRBV12-4
TGTGCCAGTATTTTCGGGGAAAAACTGTTTTTT | CASIFGEKLFF | NA | NA | TRBJ1-4 | 11 | TRBV19
TGTGCCAGCAGCTCGGGGGTGGGGTGGGAGAGTCCAACCTACGAGCAGTACTTC | CASSSGVGWESPTYEQYF | NA | once | TRBJ2-7 | 18 | TRBV27
TGTGCCAGCAGTTTGAGGGTAATAGGAGAGACCCAGTACTTC | CASSLRVIGETQYF | NA | NA | TRBJ2-5 | 14 | TRBV28
TGTGCCAGCAGTCGAGGGAGCAATGAGCAGTTCTTC | CASSRGSNEQFF | NA | NA | TRBJ2-1 | 12 | TRBV7-9
TGTGCCAGCAGTGACTCTGGCAACACAGATACGCAGTATTTT | CASSDSGNTDTQYF | NA | NA | TRBJ2-3 | 14 | TRBV6-4
TGTGCCAGTAAGGCGTTCTCTGGAAACACCATATATTTT | CASKAFSGNTIYF | NA | once | TRBJ1-3 | 13 | TRBV19
TGTGCCAGCACAACCGAGACAGGGAGAAGTATCCAGCCCCAGCATTTT | CASTTETGRSIQPQHF | TRBD1 | NA | TRBJ1-5 | 16 | TRBV27
TGTGCCAGCAGTGACCGGACAGCTAATCAGCCCCAGCATTTT | CASSDRTANQPQHF | NA | NA | TRBJ1-5 | 14 | TRBV2
TGTGCCAGCAGCCCGAACTCTCAGGGGGCGGGTGAGCAGTTCTTC | CASSPNSQGAGEQFF | TRBD1 | NA | TRBJ2-1 | 15 | TRBV9
TGTGCCAGCAGTGAAAACCCGGGACTAGCGCGAGCCTACGAGCAGTACTTC | CASSENPGLARAYEQYF | TRBD2 | NA | TRBJ2-7 | 17 | TRBV2
TGTGCCAGCCATCACTATCGGACAGGGGGGGGCGAAGCTTTCTTT | CASHHYRTGGGEAFF | TRBD1 | once | TRBJ1-1 | 15 | TRBV27
TGTGCCAGCAGCGGACAGGTTGTTAATGAAAAACTGTTTTTT | CASSGQVVNEKLFF | TRBD1 | NA | TRBJ1-4 | 14 | TRBV28
TGTGCCAGCACTGGACAGGGGGCGAATTCACCCCTCCACTTT | CASTGQGANSPLHF | TRBD1 | NA | TRBJ1-6 | 14 | TRBV27
TGCGCCAGCAGCTTAGGAGCGGCTTCCAACACCGGGGAGCTGTTTTTT | CASSLGAASNTGELFF | NA | NA | TRBJ2-2 | 16 | TRBV5-1
TGCGCCAGCAGCCAAGTCGCGGGCCAAGAGACCCAGTACTTC | CASSQVAGQETQYF | NA | NA | TRBJ2-5 | 14 | TRBV4-3
TGCAGCGTTGAGGGCGGGGGGCCTTACGAGCAGTACTTC | CSVEGGGPYEQYF | TRBD2 | NA | TRBJ2-7 | 13 | TRBV29-1
TGTGCCAGCAGCCGGGAGACCTACGAGCAGTACTTC | CASSRETYEQYF | NA | NA | TRBJ2-7 | 12 | TRBV11-2
TGTGCCAAAGACAGGTTCGGCTATGGCTACACCTTC | CAKDRFGYGYTF | NA | once | TRBJ1-2 | 12 | TRBV19
TGCAGCGTGGCGGGAGAGCCCAGCTCCTACAATGAGCAGTTCTTC | CSVAGEPSSYNEQFF | TRBD2 | NA | TRBJ2-1 | 15 | TRBV29-1
TGTGCCATCAGTGATCAGGGGGCGCATTACGAGCAGTACTTC | CAISDQGAHYEQYF | TRBD1 | NA | TRBJ2-7 | 14 | TRBV10-3
TGTGCCAGCAGCCCGGGACGGAAGCAGTTCTTC | CASSPGRKQFF | NA | NA | TRBJ2-1 | 11 | TRBV28
TGTGCCAGCAGCGAAATGACAGGGGGCTTGAACACTGAAGCTTTCTTT | CASSEMTGGLNTEAFF | TRBD1 | NA | TRBJ1-1 | 16 | TRBV5-4
TGTGCCAGCAGGGGTCTAGCGGGAGTGTTGAACGAGCAGTACTTC | CASRGLAGVLNEQYF | TRBD2 | NA | TRBJ2-7 | 15 | TRBV11-2
TGTGCCAGCAGTCCGAATCCCAGGGTGCCCAATCAGCCCCAGCATTTT | CASSPNPRVPNQPQHF | NA | NA | TRBJ1-5 | 16 | TRBV27
TGTGCCAGCAGCCTTGGACAGGGCTCCTATAATTCACCCCTCCACTTT | CASSLGQGSYNSPLHF | TRBD1 | NA | TRBJ1-6 | 16 | TRBV3-1/TRBV3-2
TGCGCCAGCAGCCCACTAGGAGCAGGGGCTGGAAACACCATATATTTT | CASSPLGAGAGNTIYF | NA | NA | TRBJ1-3 | 16 | TRBV4-1
TGTGCCAGCAACCTAGCGGGAGGCGAGCAGTACTTC | CASNLAGGEQYF | TRBD2 | few | TRBJ2-7 | 12 | TRBV6-5
TGCGCCAGCAGGCCGGACAGGGCAACACCCGGGGAGCTGTTTTTT | CASRPDRATPGELFF | TRBD1 | NA | TRBJ2-2 | 15 | TRBV5-1
TGTGCCAGCAGCTTGTCGGGAACTGGAAACACCATATATTTT | CASSLSGTGNTIYF | NA | once | TRBJ1-3 | 14 | TRBV5-6
TGTGCCAGCAGCCAAGGCGTAGGCGAGCAGTACTTC | CASSQGVGEQYF | NA | NA | TRBJ2-7 | 12 | TRBV3-1/TRBV3-2
TGTGCCAGCAGCCATACAGGGGGCGAGGACCTGAAGTACTTC | CASSHTGGEDLKYF | TRBD1 | NA | TRBJ2-7 | 14 | TRBV6-5
TGTGCCTGGAGTAGAAGGGACACTGAAGCTTTCTTT | CAWSRRDTEAFF | NA | NA | TRBJ1-1 | 12 | TRBV30
TGCAGCGTTAAGGCGTCGGCGGACACCATATATTTT | CSVKASADTIYF | NA | NA | TRBJ1-3 | 12 | TRBV29-1
TGTGCCAGCTTAGAAGGGACAGGGGAACGCAATGAGCAGTTCTTC | CASLEGTGERNEQFF | TRBD1 | NA | TRBJ2-1 | 15 | TRBV18
TGTGCCACAGGGGAGGAGCAGTTCTTC | CATGEEQFF | NA | NA | TRBJ2-1 | 9 | TRBV28
TGTGCCAGCAGCTTACAGGGGGCAGACGGGGAGCTGTTTTTT | CASSLQGADGELFF | TRBD1 | NA | TRBJ2-2 | 14 | TRBV7-3
TGTGCCTGGGGAACCGGACGGAGCTCTGGAAACACCATATATTTT | CAWGTGRSSGNTIYF | NA | NA | TRBJ1-3 | 15 | TRBV30
TGTGCCAGCAGCTTAGTCCAGCAGGGGTACGAGCAGTACTTC | CASSLVQQGYEQYF | NA | NA | TRBJ2-7 | 14 | TRBV11-2